These 9 T cell receptor beta chains were all obtained from the same sample, sequenced in a study of immune heterogeneity within non-small cell lung tumors. Template input, which was bulk tumor genomic DNA, totaled roughly 600 ng per sample. The authors collected several far-apart biopsies from each primary tumor during surgery. Enrolled individuals presented with untreated, newly diagnosed non-small cell lung cancer and received curative surgery. Amplification of the TCR beta CDR3 was achieved through multiplex PCR with 32 V and 13 J primers. TCRdb independently ran MiXCR on the multiplex PCR reads; one entry per CDR3 protein. The data hold approximately 20,000 distinct CDR3 sequences, with 25% to 35% observed a single time. Sequences were obtained from lung tumor tissue. The receptors derive from a man aged 35 to 55 with non-small cell lung cancer.

Ten or more counts support this clonotype. The V call is TRBV30, the J call TRBJ1-5; D is perhaps TRBD1 (5 bases). The CDR3 length is 14 residues. Germline V gene lookup returns CDR1 GTSNPN and CDR2 SVGIG (reference sequence). V lost 0 bases, J lost 4 bases, and 10 bases lay in between. CDR3 loop: CAWSVGGGNQPQHF. CDR3 coding DNA: TGTGCCTGGAGTGTTGGCGGGGGAAATCAGCCCCAGCATTTT.

This clonotype showed up many times. This sequence joins TRBV7-2 and TRBJ2-3, with D perhaps TRBD1 (6 bases). Trimming left V 0 bases short and J 1 base short, with 14 bases between. The CDR3 contains 17 residues. Germline V gene lookup returns CDR1 SGHTA and CDR2 FQGNSA. The DNA of the CDR3 is TGTGCCAGCAGCTTAGCTCGACAGGCGAGGGGCACAGATACGCAGTATTTT. Amino acid sequence: CASSLARQARGTDTQYF.

The chain has TRBV7-9 and TRBJ2-7, with 7 bases identical to TRBD1. CDR1 and CDR2 from the germline V gene are SEHNR and FQNEAQ (reference sequence). The junction had 4 bases not matched to a gene; V was cut back by 0 bases and J by 2 bases. The CDR3 runs to 15 residues. The CDR3 reads CASSLATGIAYEQYF. The CDR3 coding sequence is TGTGCCAGCAGCTTAGCGACAGGGATAGCCTACGAGCAGTACTTC.

Of note for this clonotype: Given a much more abundant clone one base away, this may be a read error. This chain uses TRBV7-3 with TRBJ2-3, with D unresolved. The germline CDR1 and CDR2 sequences are SGHTA and FQGTGA. The CDR3 has 15 amino acids. CDR3 sequence (DNA): TGTGCCAGCAGCTTACGGAAGACGGGCACATATACGCAGTATTTT. Translation: CASSLRKTGTYTQYF.

This clonotype occurred many times. The V and J genes are TRBV3-1 and TRBJ2-7; 9 bases agree with TRBD2. CDR1 LGHDT and CDR2 YNNKEL come from the germline V gene (reference sequence). V lost 4 bases to trimming and J lost 3 bases; unmatched junction nucleotides: 4. The CDR3 has 14 residues. This CDR3 reads CASSRSGSIYEQYF. In DNA form, the CDR3 reads TGTGCCAGCAGCCGTAGCGGGAGTATCTACGAGCAGTACTTC.

Concerning this clonotype: A much larger clone differs from this one at a single base, so this may be a read error. This chain uses TRBV7-8 with TRBJ1-5, with a possible D match to TRBD1 (5 bases). The germline V gene encodes CDR1 SGHVS and CDR2 FQNEAQ. This CDR3 region has 16 residues. Here the CDR3 DNA reads TGTGACAGCAGCCCAGGACAATCGGCGGGGGTCGGGACCCAGCATTTT. As protein: CDSSPGQSAGVGTQHF.

The genes are TRBV20-1 and TRBJ2-3; D not resolved. Germline assignment: CDR1 DFQATT and CDR2 SNEGSKA (reference sequence). This CDR3 region has 13 residues. Trimming took off 4 bases at V and 2 bases at J, with 10 bases between the two ends. The CDR3 reads CSATQDVTDTQYF. The CDR3 DNA follows: TGCAGTGCTACCCAAGACGTCACAGATACGCAGTATTTT.

The rearrangement joins TRBV20-1 to TRBJ2-1, with D tentatively TRBD1 or TRBD2 (5 bases each). V lost 4 bases to trimming and J lost 5 bases, with 12 bases between them. This CDR3 contains 13 residues. The germline V gene has CDR1 DFQATT and CDR2 SNEGSKA (reference sequence). CDR3 nucleotide sequence: TGCAGTGCTACTCGGGACCCCAACAATGAGCAGTTCTTC. Amino acids: CSATRDPNNEQFF.

For this clonotype: Possible read error: a much larger clone is one base away. The J gene is TRBJ2-7, the V gene TRBV30; TRBD1 aligns across 7 bases. Unmatched junction bases numbered 3, after V lost 1 base and J lost 6 bases. The CDR3 consists of 12 residues. Per germline, CDR1 GTSNPN and CDR2 SVGIG (reference sequence). CDR3 nucleotide sequence: TGTGCCTGGAGTGGGGACAGTGGCGAGCAGTACTTC. It yields the protein CAWSGDSGEQYF. The full variable domain, in which reference TRBV30 and TRBJ2-7 provide the parts outside the CDR3, is SQTIHQWPATLVQPVGSPLSLECTVEGTSNPNLYWYRQAAGRGLQLLFYSVGIGQISSEVPQNLSASRPQDRQFILSSKKLLLSDSGFYLCAWSGDSGEQYFGPGTRLTVT.